The sequence of this TCR beta chain was determined in a study of blood T cell repertoires in COVID-19. Across the study: Whether acute or convalescent, the COVID-19 samples came from the United States, Italy and Spain. The cDNA or gDNA used as material had been derived from T cells, B-cell-depleted T cells, or PBMCs.

CDR1 is MGHDK and CDR2 is SYGVNS in the germline V gene. V shed 1 base and J shed 0 bases, with 10 bases lying between them. The length of the CDR3 is 16 residues. Per the study methods: Nucleated cell number was recorded as an estimate derived from reference gene primer amplification. Sequencing was performed with immunoSEQ multiplex PCR; in TCRdb, only in-frame clones are kept and a portion is missing. V and J calls and clone size are as listed in that table; D and trimming were resolved from the DNA. The repertoire includes more than 95,000 clones, 75% to 90% of them detected once, and 7% to 9% sits in the top ten.

The sequencing sample was made of peripheral blood. The chain couples TRBV25-1 to TRBJ1-3; possibly TRBD1 for D (5 bases). The clonotype comes from a human donor in a cohort sampled during active COVID-19. The CDR3 loop reads CASSESPGVSGNTIYF. For the CDR3, the DNA is TGTGCCAGCAGTGAATCCCCGGGGGTCTCTGGAAACACCATATATTTT.